These 4 T cell receptor beta chains came from one sample sequenced in a study of tumor-infiltrating lymphocytes in primary liver carcinoma (dated by TCRdb to 2016 to 2017). TCRdb names Illumina HiSeq 2500 as the instrument used. Using a constant-region primer and ProtoScript II reverse transcriptase, TCRbeta-specific cDNA was reverse-transcribed from roughly 460 ng total RNA. TCRbeta libraries were built with three nested multiplex PCR rounds, a slightly modified ARM-PCR procedure. The first two PCR rounds used multiplex TRBV1-TRBV30 forward primers with a Cbeta reverse primer, each for roughly 11 cycles. TCRdb cleaned the public reads at Q25 with fastp, built clones with MiXCR and kept in-frame beta chains. Identical CDR3 protein sequences are pooled into one entry, listed with their most common genes and DNA. The sample table lists 180,000 or so distinct CDR3 sequences, over 45% of them with a count of one. The ten largest clones represent roughly 76% of the sample.

TRIzol reagent was used to extract blood RNA from unsorted whole blood, while the DNeasy Blood & Tissue kit provided the germline DNA. The sample comprised peripheral blood. Every receptor here comes from a man aged 35-49 years with primary liver carcinoma and hepatitis B virus infection.

A note on this clonotype: One end of the junction does not line up with germline, which may come from a read error. The J gene is TRBJ2-7, the V gene TRBV11-2, with 7 nucleotides matching TRBD2. The CDR3 consists of 15 residues. Germline CDR1 is SGHAT and CDR2 is FQNNGV. The DNA of the CDR3 is TGCGCCAGCAGCTTAATGGCTAGCGGCACCTACGAGCAGTACTTC. This encodes CASSLMASGTYEQYF.

This sequence joins TRBV12-3 or TRBV12-4 and TRBJ1-5; D is unresolved. Trimming cost V 3 bases and J 1 base, with 7 bases left between them. The CDR3 is 14 amino acids. The CDR3 is CASSLFSSNQPQHF. Written as DNA, the CDR3 is TGTGCCAGCAGTTTGTTCAGCAGCAATCAGCCCCAGCATTTT.

Comments on this clonotype: A junction end diverges from the germline sequence, so it may reflect a read error. The chain links TRBV12-3 or TRBV12-4 to TRBJ2-1; D is perhaps TRBD2 (6 bases). CDR3 size: 11 residues. In DNA form, the CDR3 reads TGTCCCAGCAGTTGGGGGGATGAGCAATTCTTC. It encodes CPSSWGDEQFF.

Concerning this clonotype itself: Its ends do not fully match the called genes, so a read error is possible. V is TRBV11-1 and J is TRBJ2-3; a weak D match, TRBD2 (7 bases). Germline V gene lookup returns CDR1 SGHAT and CDR2 FQDESV (reference sequence). The CDR3 spans 13 residues. The CDR3 nucleotides read TGTGCCAGCAATGGAGGGGGGGCAGGTACGCAGTACTTT. Translated: CASNGGGAGTQYF.